Below, 17 T cell receptor beta chains from the same sample are listed, as sequenced in a study of T cell repertoires in cytomegalovirus infection. MiXCR, run by TCRdb on the reads, gives a single entry per CDR3 protein. The sample lists about 34,000 distinct CDR3 sequences; roughly 49% were seen once. These receptors have no identified antigens. This sample comprised CD8+ T cells from cultured PBMCs, obtained from culture after CMV antigen stimulation. The receptors were gathered from a human donor in good health (CMV status not recorded). Some clones in this sample may be carry-over from other donors' samples.

This clonotype was picked up many times. This chain connects TRBV10-2 to TRBJ1-1, with 10 bases lining up with TRBD1. CDR1 is WSHSY and CDR2 is SAAADI in the germline V gene. This CDR3 is built from 14 residues. Trimming at V came to 8 bases and at J to 5 bases, leaving 8 bases not matched to a gene. The CDR3 loop reads CASGDRGGGTEAFF. CDR3 nucleotides: TGCGCCAGCGGGGACAGGGGAGGTGGTACTGAAGCTTTCTTT.

The rearrangement joins TRBV4-1 to TRBJ2-1; D is perhaps TRBD2 (6 bases). This CDR3 contains 14 residues. The germline gives CDR1 MGHRA, CDR2 YSYEKL. Trimming left V 0 bases short and J 8 bases short, with 11 bases between. The CDR3 protein is CASSQDRGSYEQFF. The CDR3 DNA is TGCGCCAGCAGCCAAGATCGGGGGAGCTATGAGCAGTTCTTC.

This clonotype was seen a handful of times. The chain recombines TRBV7-8 with TRBJ1-5; D is ambiguous. V lost 1 base and J lost 0, with 10 bases in between. The germline V gene has CDR1 SGHVS and CDR2 FQNEAQ. The CDR3 has 16 amino acids. This CDR3 reads CASSLEGRYSNQPQHF. In DNA form, the CDR3 reads TGTGCCAGCAGCTTAGAGGGTCGTTATAGCAATCAGCCCCAGCATTTT.

This clonotype appeared a few times. This CDR3 reads CSARGQNSGSYEQYF. CDR3 sequence (DNA): TGCAGTGCTAGGGGTCAGAATAGCGGGTCCTACGAGCAGTACTTC. The chain carries TRBV20-1 and TRBJ2-7; the match to TRBD2 covers 7 bases. This CDR3 is 15 amino acids long. CDR1 and CDR2 from the germline V gene are DFQATT and SNEGSKA (reference sequence). J lost 1 base, V lost 3 bases, and 9 bases had no gene match.

This rearrangement joins TRBV11-1 to TRBJ1-2, with D unresolved. In germline, CDR1 is SGHAT, CDR2 FQDESV (reference sequence). V lost 0 bases to trimming and J lost 6 bases, with 14 bases between them. CDR3 size: 15 residues. CDR3 protein: CASSLAPGLNNGYTF. CDR3 sequence (DNA): TGTGCCAGCAGCTTAGCGCCGGGGTTGAACAATGGCTACACCTTC.

This clonotype was seen more than once but under ten times. The V call is TRBV7-2, the J call TRBJ1-4; a weak D match, TRBD1 (5 bases). In germline, CDR1 is SGHTA, CDR2 FQGNSA. V gave up 2 bases and J gave up 7 bases, with 17 bases separating them. The CDR3 runs to 16 residues. CDR3 loop: CASSLTPPQGGEKLFF. In nucleotides, the CDR3 is TGTGCCAGCAGCTTAACCCCCCCTCAGGGCGGTGAAAAACTGTTTTTT.

This clonotype has just a few counts. The J gene is TRBJ2-7, the V gene TRBV12-3 or TRBV12-4, with 7 bases that match TRBD1. CDR3 length: 12 amino acids. J was trimmed by 3 bases and V by 6 bases; bases with no gene match: 2. CDR3 DNA sequence: TGTGCCAGCAGCCGGGACAGCTACGAGCAGTACTTC. Protein sequence: CASSRDSYEQYF.

The gene calls are TRBV12-3 or TRBV12-4 and TRBJ1-3; D is undetermined. Trimming took 3 bases from V and 8 from J, leaving 8 bases between them. The length of the CDR3 is 12 residues. DNA of the CDR3: TGTGCCAGCAGTTTCCCGGCCGACACCATATATTTT. As protein: CASSFPADTIYF.

The genes are TRBV7-9 and TRBJ1-6; 7 nucleotides agree with TRBD1. This CDR3 contains 15 residues. The germline CDR1 and CDR2 sequences are SEHNR and FQNEAQ (reference sequence). J lost 9 bases, V lost 5 bases, and 10 bases had no gene match. The CDR3 DNA is TGTGCCAGCAGCGGAGAAGGGGGCGCAGGTTCACCCCTCCACTTT. As protein: CASSGEGGAGSPLHF.

This chain links TRBV7-4 with TRBJ1-1, with D uncertain. V lost 4 bases and J lost 0, with 6 bases in between. The CDR3 loop spans 13 amino acids. The germline CDR1 and CDR2 sequences are SGHVT and SQSDAQ. The CDR3 spells CASSSPMNTEAFF. The DNA of the CDR3 is TGTGCCAGCAGCTCCCCGATGAACACTGAAGCTTTCTTT.

The V gene is TRBV24-1, the J gene TRBJ2-1, with 7 bases aligning to TRBD1. This CDR3 has 15 amino acids. The germline V gene has CDR1 KGHDR and CDR2 SFDVKD. Trimming cost V 5 bases and J 10 bases; bases outside gene matches: 13. The CDR3 nucleotides read TGTGCCACCAGTGGAATCCGAGACAGGGTGGGAGAGCAGTTCTTC. This encodes CATSGIRDRVGEQFF.

The J gene is TRBJ2-4, the V gene TRBV9; TRBD1 or TRBD2 may be the D gene (5 bases each). Trimming cost V 0 bases and J 1 base, with 17 bases left between them. In germline, CDR1 is SGDLS, CDR2 YYNGEE. This CDR3 spans 18 amino acids. This chain's CDR3 is CASSVEGSPRGAKNIQYF. For the CDR3, the DNA is TGTGCCAGCAGCGTAGAGGGCAGCCCCCGGGGCGCCAAAAACATTCAGTACTTC.

The chain uses TRBV9 and TRBJ2-6; TRBD1 matches 7 bases. In germline, CDR1 is SGDLS, CDR2 YYNGEE. This CDR3 comprises 18 residues. Trimming removed 3 bases from V and 2 bases from J; junction bases left unmatched: 11. This chain's CDR3 is CASSAFVTTGAGANVLTF. The CDR3 nucleotides are TGTGCCAGCAGCGCGTTCGTTACCACAGGGGCTGGGGCCAACGTCCTGACTTTC.

This clonotype appeared many times. This chain uses TRBV11-2 with TRBJ1-1, with 7 nucleotides matching TRBD1. The germline CDR1 and CDR2 sequences are SGHAT and FQNNGV. The CDR3 is 14 residues long. J gave up 5 bases and V 1 base, and 4 bases lay outside the gene matches. Here the CDR3 DNA reads TGTGCCAGCAGCTTAGGCGTCAGGGGGACTGAAGCTTTCTTT. Protein product: CASSLGVRGTEAFF.

The chain couples TRBV7-3 to TRBJ2-7, with D possibly matching TRBD2 (6 bases). Per germline, CDR1 SGHTA and CDR2 FQGTGA. The CDR3 has 16 residues. V lost 5 bases and J lost 4, with 21 bases in between. CDR3 amino acids: CASSPGDGQRIYEQYF. CDR3 coding DNA: TGTGCCAGCAGCCCGGGGGACGGACAACGGATTTACGAGCAGTACTTC.

This clonotype was counted a few times. This rearrangement joins TRBV12-3 or TRBV12-4 to TRBJ1-1, with D possibly TRBD1 on 5 matching bases. This CDR3 region has 16 residues. Trimming removed 4 bases at V and 4 bases at J, with 19 bases between. CDR3 nucleotides: TGTGCCAGCAGTTCCGGACCCTCGAGGGGTGGCACTGAAGCTTTCTTT. As protein: CASSSGPSRGGTEAFF.

This clonotype was detected only a few times. This chain joins TRBV5-1 and TRBJ2-1; D may match TRBD1 or TRBD2 (6 bases each). The germline CDR1 and CDR2 sequences are SGHRS and YFSETQ. The CDR3 runs to 16 residues. Trimming pared 0 bases from V and 3 bases from J, leaving 13 bases between. The CDR3 reads CASSLAVGGRYNEQFF. As DNA, the CDR3 is TGCGCCAGCAGCTTGGCCGTCGGGGGCCGCTACAATGAGCAGTTCTTC.